This T cell receptor beta chain comes out of a study of T cell repertoires in cytomegalovirus infection. Study-wide findings and caveats: HLA-C-restricted CMV-specific TCR beta clonotypes were dominant in the ex vivo response. Cumulative public TCR beta family frequency identified carriers of CMV plus the relevant HLA.

V was cut by 8 bases and J by 6 bases, with 23 bases left in between. Germline values: CDR1 MNHEY, CDR2 SVGEGT. This CDR3 has 16 amino acids. Each CDR3 protein is one row after TCRdb ran MiXCR on the reads. The profile covers some 920,000 distinct CDR3 sequences, with roughly 30% appearing a single time and 10% to 15% taken by the ten largest. This clonotype was recorded a few times. Its matching antigen is unknown. The chain employs TRBV6-2 or TRBV6-3 and TRBJ2-4; D is unclear. The material sequenced was cultured CD8+ T cells from PBMCs, taken from culture after CMV antigen stimulation. This clonotype was obtained from a human donor in good health (CMV status not recorded). Some clones in this sample may be carry-over from other donors' samples. CDR3 sequence: CASGRPESDSINIQYF. For the CDR3, the DNA is TGTGCCAGCGGCCGGCCGGAGAGCGATTCTATAAACATTCAGTACTTC.